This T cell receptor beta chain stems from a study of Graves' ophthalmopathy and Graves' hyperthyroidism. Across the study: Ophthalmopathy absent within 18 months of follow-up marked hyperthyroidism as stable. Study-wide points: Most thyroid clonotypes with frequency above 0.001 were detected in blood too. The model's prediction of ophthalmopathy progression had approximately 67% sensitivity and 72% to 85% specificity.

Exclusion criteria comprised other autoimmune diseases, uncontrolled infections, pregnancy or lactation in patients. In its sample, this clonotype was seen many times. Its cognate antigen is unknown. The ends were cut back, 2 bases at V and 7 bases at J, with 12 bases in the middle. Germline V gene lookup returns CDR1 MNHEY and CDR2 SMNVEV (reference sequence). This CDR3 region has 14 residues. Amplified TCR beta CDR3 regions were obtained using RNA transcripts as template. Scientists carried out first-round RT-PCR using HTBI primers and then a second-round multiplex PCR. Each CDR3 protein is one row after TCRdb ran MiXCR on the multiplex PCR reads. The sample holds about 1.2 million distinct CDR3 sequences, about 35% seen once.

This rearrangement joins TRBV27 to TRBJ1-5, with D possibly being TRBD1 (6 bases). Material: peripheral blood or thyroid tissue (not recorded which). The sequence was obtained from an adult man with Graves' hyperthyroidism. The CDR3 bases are TGTGCCAGCAGTTTAGGGGGGGCGCAGCAGCCCCAGCATTTT. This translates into CASSLGGAQQPQHF.